This is a list of T cell receptor beta chains from one sample in a study of T cell responses to AZD1222 COVID-19 vaccine. TCRdb keeps only in-frame clones here, not all; method: immunoSEQ multiplex PCR. The sample consists of around 120,000 clones, 75% to 90% of them appearing once. The sequencing here drew on peripheral blood, taken on day 0 of MenACWY control vaccination. These receptors were taken from an adult in good health. Each CDR3 is given with its conserved first and last residue. A D gene is named only where the DNA matches it firmly.

v_call	d_call	j_call	cdr3_aa
TRBV5-1	TRBD1	TRBJ2-2	CASKDRDTAGELFF
TRBV9	-	TRBJ1-1	CASSVSFQGNHLNTEAFF
TRBV3-1/TRBV3-2	-	TRBJ2-6	CASSQEWGYRLGNVLTF
TRBV5-1	-	TRBJ1-6	CASSPGQPNSPLHF
TRBV4-1	-	TRBJ1-6	CASSQDRREGRALHF
TRBV10-3	-	TRBJ1-6	CAISERGGASPLHF
TRBV5-1	-	TRBJ2-7	CASSFPEGEQYF
TRBV27	TRBD1	TRBJ2-7	CASSFGQGAQEQYF
TRBV6-2/TRBV6-3	TRBD2	TRBJ2-1	CASSYPLAGGPGNEQFF
TRBV5-1	-	TRBJ2-7	CASSPEFGAGGQYF
TRBV11-2	-	TRBJ1-5	CASSPGLGTHQPQHF
TRBV19	-	TRBJ2-2	CATTGRPTGELFF
TRBV3-1/TRBV3-2	TRBD1	TRBJ1-2	CASSQLGQGYGYTF
TRBV28	-	TRBJ1-2	CASTTTTNYGYTF
TRBV7-2	TRBD2	TRBJ2-5	CASSLHIQAGGPQQETQYF
TRBV9	-	TRBJ1-3	CASSVADRPIPRNTIYF
TRBV5-5	-	TRBJ2-3	CASSKWTARDTQYF
TRBV28	-	TRBJ1-1	CASSPGRRDTEAFF
TRBV4-2	-	TRBJ1-6	CASSRGFRGLRSYNSPLHF
TRBV24-1	-	TRBJ1-2	CATSDFTAPYGYTF
TRBV9	-	TRBJ1-1	CASSLQLNTEAFF
TRBV4-2	-	TRBJ2-6	CASSQEGASSGANVLTF
TRBV6-2/TRBV6-3	TRBD2	TRBJ2-1	CASSQGLAGGTSYNEQFF
TRBV7-8	-	TRBJ2-3	CASSLVSWRTSTDTQYF
TRBV6-2/TRBV6-3	-	TRBJ1-3	CASSYKPGTSSGNTIYF
TRBV12-3/TRBV12-4	-	TRBJ1-1	CASRGLVGTEAFF
TRBV15	TRBD2	TRBJ2-3	CATSRDLMGGNTQYF
TRBV28	-	TRBJ1-6	CASSLFRGSNNSPLHF
TRBV19	-	TRBJ1-1	CASSFGTLNTEAFF
TRBV30	TRBD1	TRBJ2-7	CACASTGVPPYEQYF
TRBV7-9	-	TRBJ2-2	CASSLGGQGNTGELFF